These 24 T cell receptor beta chains share one sample of origin, sequenced in a study of cytomegalovirus exposure and HLA in healthy donors. It was with 60 Vbeta and 13 Jbeta primers that the PCR ran. Assay: immunoSEQ multiplex PCR; the TCRdb copy retains only in-frame clones and omits some. The sample has some 25,000 clones; approximately 79% are singletons. The material sequenced was PBMCs. These receptors were obtained from a male donor in good health and CMV-seronegative.

V gene TRBV10-3 combines with J gene TRBJ2-2, with D possibly being TRBD1 (6 bases). CDR1 ENHRY and CDR2 SYGVKD come from the germline V gene. The CDR3 runs 15 residues. V gave up 2 bases and J gave up 3 bases, with 10 bases separating them. The CDR3 DNA follows: TGTGCCATCAGTGAGAACAGGGCCGACACCGGGGAGCTGTTTTTT. It is translated as CAISENRADTGELFF.

The genes are TRBV9 and TRBJ2-1, with 7 bases aligning to TRBD2. CDR1 and CDR2 from the germline V gene are SGDLS and YYNGEE. The CDR3 has 19 residues. Trimming at V came to 0 bases and at J to 7 bases, leaving 19 bases not matched to a gene. The DNA for the CDR3 is TGTGCCAGCAGCGTAGTTCCCAGCGGGGCGGGTGTTGATGGGAATGAGCAGTTCTTC. Protein: CASSVVPSGAGVDGNEQFF.

CDR3 in DNA: TGCGCCAGCAGCTTGGGGCCAGGGGAAGCCTACGAGCAGTACTTC. Protein sequence: CASSLGPGEAYEQYF. The V call is TRBV5-1, the J call TRBJ2-5; possible D gene TRBD1, 6 bases. Judging by the DNA end, TRBJ2-7 fits better; the J call may be wrong. CDR1 and CDR2 from the germline V gene are SGHRS and YFSETQ. This CDR3 region has 15 residues.

CDR3 sequence: CASRHTPYNSPLHF. In DNA form, the CDR3 reads TGTGCCAGCAGACACACCCCCTATAATTCACCCCTCCACTTT. The chain is built from TRBV6-5 and TRBJ1-6; D is ambiguous. Trimming cost V 6 bases and J 2 bases, with 8 bases left between them. CDR1 is MNHEY, CDR2 SVGAGI, per germline. The CDR3 loop spans 14 amino acids.

V usage is TRBV11-2 and J usage is TRBJ2-5, with a possible D match to TRBD2 (7 bases). Germline V gene data show CDR1 as SGHAT and CDR2 as FQNNGV. V was pared by 2 bases and J by 4 bases, with 17 bases between. CDR3 size: 16 residues. The CDR3 protein is CASSLSPGGGGETQYF. The CDR3, as DNA: TGTGCCAGCAGCTTATCACCGGGGGGCGGTGGAGAGACCCAGTACTTC.

The J gene is TRBJ1-4, the V gene TRBV19, with D possibly TRBD1 on 6 matching bases. In germline, CDR1 is LNHDA, CDR2 SQIVND (reference sequence). Trimming removed 6 bases at V and 0 bases at J, with 14 bases between. The CDR3 is made up of 16 amino acids. The CDR3: CASRTGYEATNEKLFF. In nucleotides, the CDR3 is TGTGCCAGTAGAACAGGGTATGAGGCAACTAATGAAAAACTGTTTTTT. The full variable domain, completed using reference TRBV19 and TRBJ1-4, is DGGITQSPKYLFRKEGQNVTLSCEQNLNHDAMYWYRQDPGQGLRLIYYSQIVNDFQKGDIAEGYSVSREKKESFPLTVTSAQKNPTAFYLCASRTGYEATNEKLFFGSGTQLSVL.

This clone was observed a single time. V is TRBV28 and J is TRBJ1-5, with unresolved D. Trimming took 2 bases from V and 0 from J, leaving 11 bases between them. The V gene's germline CDR1 is MDHEN and CDR2 SYDVKM. CDR3 length equals 16 residues. CDR3 region: CASSLPRGLSNQPQHF. The CDR3 region has the DNA TGTGCCAGCAGTTTACCCCGGGGTCTTAGCAATCAGCCCCAGCATTTT.

The rearrangement links TRBV7-2 to TRBJ2-5, with 8 bases aligning to TRBD2. Trimming cost V 5 bases and J 2 bases; bases outside gene matches: 7. Germline CDR1 SGHTA, CDR2 FQGNSA. The CDR3 is 15 residues long. The CDR3 nucleotides read TGTGCCAGCAGCCTCGCGGGAGGATCTCAAGAGACCCAGTACTTC. Translating it yields CASSLAGGSQETQYF.

The chain carries TRBV6-8 and TRBJ1-2; D is uncertain. Trimming removed 11 bases from V and 8 bases from J, with 12 bases in between. CDR3 length: 10 residues. Germline V lookup: CDR1 MNHGY, CDR2 SAAAGT. CDR3 sequence (DNA): TGTGCCGCCAAGAGATTAGGCTACACCTTC. It is translated as CAAKRLGYTF.

CDR3 DNA: TGTGCCAGCAGCTTATGGACAGGGGGAGAGACCCAGTACTTC. Its translation is CASSLWTGGETQYF. V is TRBV5-4 and J is TRBJ2-5; 10 bases fit TRBD1. The CDR3 covers 14 residues. Unmatched junction bases numbered 2, after V lost 2 bases and J lost 4 bases. Germline loops: CDR1 SGHNT, CDR2 YYREEE (reference sequence). The whole variable domain, remainder taken from reference TRBV5-4 and TRBJ2-5, is ETGVTQSPTHLIKTRGQQVTLRCSSQSGHNTVSWYQQALGQGPQFIFQYYREEENGRGNFPPRFSGLQFPNYSSELNVNALELDDSALYLCASSLWTGGETQYFGPGTRLLVL.

The CDR3 reads CASSLAGTLGEQYF. The CDR3 DNA reads as TGTGCCAGCAGCTTAGCGGGCACTCTGGGCGAGCAGTACTTC. The V and J genes are TRBV7-8 and TRBJ2-7; D remains unclear. V shed 0 bases and J shed 6 bases, with 12 bases lying between them. This CDR3 has 14 residues. CDR1 and CDR2 from the germline V gene are SGHVS and FQNEAQ.

V usage is TRBV9 and J usage is TRBJ2-5, with 11 bases matching TRBD2. Trimming took 3 bases from V and 2 from J; bases not matched to a gene: 3. The CDR3 has 15 residues. The germline V gene encodes CDR1 SGDLS and CDR2 YYNGEE. CDR3 residues: CASSATSGAQETQYF. The DNA of the CDR3 is TGTGCCAGCAGCGCGACTAGCGGGGCACAAGAGACCCAGTACTTC.

The V call is TRBV18, the J call TRBJ2-5; tentative D call: TRBD2 (5 bases). This CDR3 region has 13 residues. CDR1 KGHSH and CDR2 LQKENI come from the germline V gene. V was shortened by 4 bases and J by 3 bases, with 9 bases between the two germline ends. CDR3 residues: CASSLPAEETQYF. The CDR3 DNA follows: TGTGCCAGCTCACTCCCAGCGGAAGAGACCCAGTACTTC.

V usage is TRBV9 and J usage is TRBJ2-1; 8 bases are a match to TRBD1. This CDR3 has 14 residues. Looked up from germline, CDR1 is SGDLS and CDR2 is YYNGEE. The junction had 12 bases not matched to a gene; V was cut back by 4 bases and J by 12 bases. In DNA, the CDR3 is TGTGCCAGCAGCACGGGACAGGCGGCCTTAGGGCAGTTCTTC. Translation: CASSTGQAALGQFF.

This sequence joins TRBV4-3 and TRBJ1-4; TRBD1 agrees at 8 bases. V trimming: 7 bases; J trimming: 7 bases; junction bases outside the gene matches: 8. This CDR3 contains 14 residues. Looked up from germline, CDR1 is LGHNA and CDR2 is YSLEER. CDR3 DNA sequence: TGCGCCAGCAACTCCGGACAGGGACGTGAAAAACTGTTTTTT. Its protein product is CASNSGQGREKLFF.

This clone came up once. This sequence joins TRBV9 and TRBJ2-7; perhaps TRBD2 as D (6 bases). V was pared by 4 bases and J by 6 bases, with 14 bases between. CDR1 and CDR2 from the germline V gene are SGDLS and YYNGEE. This CDR3 is 13 amino acids long. CDR3 region: CASSPVRGGEQYF. The DNA of the CDR3 is TGTGCCAGCAGCCCAGTGCGGGGCGGCGAGCAGTACTTC.

The chain joins TRBV19 to TRBJ1-1, with TRBD1 as a possible D gene (5 bases). CDR3 length equals 14 residues. Germline V lookup: CDR1 LNHDA, CDR2 SQIVND (reference sequence). Trimming took off 9 bases at V and 5 bases at J, with 19 bases between the two ends. The CDR3 loop is CASKSSTGETEAFF. The CDR3 nucleotides read TGTGCCAGCAAGTCTTCTACGGGGGAGACTGAAGCTTTCTTT.

This sequence joins TRBV7-9 and TRBJ1-2; D remains ambiguous. V was cut by 1 base and J by 5 bases, with 14 bases left in between. The CDR3 contains 15 residues. The germline V gene encodes CDR1 SEHNR and CDR2 FQNEAQ (reference sequence). CDR3 coding DNA: TGTGCCAGCAGCTTAGGGCGGGGAGCTTCATATGGCTACACCTTC. Amino acids: CASSLGRGASYGYTF.

This chain connects TRBV6-1 to TRBJ2-1; 7 bases agree with TRBD2. The CDR3 is 15 residues long. With V trimmed by 7 bases and J by 0 bases, 6 bases remained unmatched. The germline gives CDR1 MNHNS, CDR2 SASEGT. The CDR3 protein is CASKMGGGSYNEQFF. Here the CDR3 DNA reads TGTGCCAGCAAGATGGGGGGGGGCTCCTACAATGAGCAGTTCTTC.

V is TRBV7-2 and J is TRBJ2-3, with 10 positions matching TRBD2. Germline CDR1 is SGHTA and CDR2 is FQGNSA. This CDR3 is 16 amino acids long. J was trimmed by 1 base and V by 2 bases; bases with no gene match: 3. CDR3 loop: CASSLLLAGGTDTQYF. The CDR3 DNA sequence: TGTGCCAGCAGCTTACTCCTAGCGGGGGGCACAGATACGCAGTATTTT.

The V and J genes are TRBV5-1 and TRBJ1-1; the D gene is possibly TRBD1 (5 bases). This CDR3 comprises 14 residues. Germline V gene lookup returns CDR1 SGHRS and CDR2 YFSETQ. Between the trimmed V and J ends, which lost 1 base and 2 bases, there was a span of 9 bases. The CDR3 sequence: CASSLWGDNTEAFF. CDR3 in DNA: TGCGCCAGCAGCTTGTGGGGGGATAACACTGAAGCTTTCTTT. Full variable domain (missing parts from reference TRBV5-1 and TRBJ1-1): KAGVTQTPRYLIKTRGQQVTLSCSPISGHRSVSWYQQTPGQGLQFLFEYFSETQRNKGNFPGRFSGRQFSNSRSEMNVSTLELGDSALYLCASSLWGDNTEAFFGQGTRLTVV.

The table lists this clone with a count of one. The chain has TRBV20-1 and TRBJ1-2; D not certain. The CDR3 extends over 11 amino acids. V lost 1 base and J 4 bases, leaving 4 bases between the germline ends. The V gene's germline CDR1 is DFQATT and CDR2 SNEGSKA (reference sequence). CDR3 loop: CSARGVYGYTF. In nucleotides, the CDR3 is TGCAGTGCTAGAGGCGTCTATGGCTACACCTTC.

The J gene is TRBJ2-1, the V gene TRBV19, with 12 bases lining up with TRBD2. Germline V gene lookup returns CDR1 LNHDA and CDR2 SQIVND (reference sequence). V trimming: 10 bases; J trimming: 11 bases; junction bases outside the gene matches: 6. The CDR3 is made up of 12 amino acids. The CDR3, as DNA: TGTGCCACCAAGGGACTAGCGGGTAAGCAGTTCTTC. It codes for CATKGLAGKQFF.

V gene TRBV11-2 combines with J gene TRBJ2-7; TRBD1 aligns across 8 bases. This CDR3 contains 16 residues. Germline trimming cut 4 bases from V and 3 bases from J; bases unmatched to any gene: 11. Germline CDR1 reads SGHAT; CDR2 reads FQNNGV. The DNA for the CDR3 is TGTGCCAGCAGCTCACCGGGACAGGCAACCGGCTACGAGCAGTACTTC. Translated: CASSSPGQATGYEQYF.